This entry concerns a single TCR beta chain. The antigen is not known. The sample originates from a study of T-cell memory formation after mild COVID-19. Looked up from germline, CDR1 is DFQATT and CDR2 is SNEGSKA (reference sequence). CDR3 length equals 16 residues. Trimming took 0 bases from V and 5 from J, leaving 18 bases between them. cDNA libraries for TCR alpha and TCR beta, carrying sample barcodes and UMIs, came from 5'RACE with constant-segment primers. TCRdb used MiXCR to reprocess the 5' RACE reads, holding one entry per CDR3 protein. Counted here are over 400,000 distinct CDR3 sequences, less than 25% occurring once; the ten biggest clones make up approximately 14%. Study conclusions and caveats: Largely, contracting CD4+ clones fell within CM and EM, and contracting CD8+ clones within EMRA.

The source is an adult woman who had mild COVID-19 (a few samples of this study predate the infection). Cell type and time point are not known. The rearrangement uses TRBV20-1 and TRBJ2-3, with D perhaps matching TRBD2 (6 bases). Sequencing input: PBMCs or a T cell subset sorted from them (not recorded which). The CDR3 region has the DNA TGCAGTGCTAGAGATTATAGGACTACAATCCTAGATACGCAGTATTTT. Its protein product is CSARDYRTTILDTQYF.